This T cell receptor beta chain was identified in a study of cytomegalovirus exposure and HLA in healthy donors. 13 Jbeta primers and 60 Vbeta primers were used for the PCR. Libraries were prepared by immunoSEQ multiplex PCR; TCRdb keeps only in-frame clonotypes and omits some of them. This sample has 100,000 to 150,000 clones; under 90% occur once, and the top ten carry about 0.7%. Trimming took 2 bases from V and 1 from J; bases not matched to a gene: 7. The germline CDR1 and CDR2 sequences are SGHDT and YYEEEE. The CDR3 is made up of 18 amino acids. The sample consisted of PBMCs. The clonotype was recovered from a man aged 18 to 35 in good health and CMV-seronegative. The chain is built from TRBV5-6 and TRBJ2-6; 9 bases fit TRBD1. The CDR3 region is CASSLSGTGLSGANVLTF. DNA for the CDR3: TGTGCCAGCAGCTTATCCGGGACAGGGTTGTCTGGGGCCAACGTCCTGACTTTC.